This T cell receptor (beta chain) was retrieved from a study of T cell changes during pregnancy in multiple sclerosis. Trimming shortened V by 3 bases and J by 3 bases, and 14 bases separated the two germline ends. This CDR3 is 16 amino acids long. In germline, CDR1 is KGHSH, CDR2 LQKENI. Here immunoSEQ multiplex PCR was the method, and the copy in TCRdb shows in-frame clones only, minus some. The repertoire holds some 43,000 clones, with around 90% as singletons. The receptor was derived from a female donor in good health, enrolled as a control in a pregnancy study. The material was peripheral blood, obtained in the first trimester of pregnancy. This chain links TRBV18 with TRBJ2-2; D remains ambiguous. The CDR3 reads CASSPIALPHTGELFF. CDR3 nucleotide sequence: TGTGCCAGCTCACCTATCGCACTACCTCACACCGGGGAGCTGTTTTTT.